This TCR beta chain was profiled in a study of identical twins. CDR1 and CDR2 (germline): DFQATT, SNEGSKA (reference sequence). The CDR3 covers 13 residues. TCRdb reprocessed the 5' RACE reads via MiXCR and lists one record per CDR3 protein. The sample yields 400,000 to 650,000 distinct CDR3 sequences, 22% seen once. About this clonotype: Its specificity is not known.

Study-wide findings and caveats: Zero-insertion analyses could be partly confounded by invariant MAIT and iNKT cells.

This same sample was also part of a study on T cells expressing NK-cell markers. That study reports: CD8+ T cells in over 5 donors included dominant NKG2C+ clonotypes at 1.0-7.0%.

Material: CD4+ T cells sorted from blood. The receptor's source is a woman aged 18 to 35 in good health. This chain joins TRBV20-1 and TRBJ2-1; 9 bases agree with TRBD2. CDR3 DNA: TGCAGCGTCTGGCGGGGGGGGTACAATGAGCAGTTCTTC. It yields the protein CSVWRGGYNEQFF.